This T cell receptor (beta chain) was recorded in a study of Graves' ophthalmopathy and Graves' hyperthyroidism. Germline CDR1 reads SEHNR; CDR2 reads FQNEAQ (reference sequence). The CDR3 has 14 residues. The trim removed 1 base at V and 4 bases at J, leaving 2 bases unmatched. Diagnosis used clinical symptoms, serum thyroxine, TRAb, thyroid ultrasound and orbital computed tomography. As the template, RNA transcripts were used to amplify TCR beta CDR3 regions. First-round RT-PCR used HTBI primers; second-round multiplex PCR followed. TCRdb recomputed calls from the multiplex PCR reads with MiXCR, one row per CDR3 protein. The sample lists around 660,000 distinct CDR3 sequences, over 40% occurring once. General study results and limits: Blood also held most thyroid clonotypes expanded above 0.001 frequency. Researchers report that a 13-signature model separated ophthalmopathy from stable hyperthyroidism, posting about 90% sensitivity and 75% to 84% specificity.

This clonotype has ten or more counts. As yet, its antigen is unknown. The clonotype originates from an adult man with Graves' ophthalmopathy. The chain has TRBV7-9 and TRBJ1-1, with 8 bases aligning to TRBD1. Sequenced input: peripheral blood. CDR3 bases: TGTGCCAGCAGCTTAGGGACAGGGAGCACTGAAGCTTTCTTT. Its protein is CASSLGTGSTEAFF.